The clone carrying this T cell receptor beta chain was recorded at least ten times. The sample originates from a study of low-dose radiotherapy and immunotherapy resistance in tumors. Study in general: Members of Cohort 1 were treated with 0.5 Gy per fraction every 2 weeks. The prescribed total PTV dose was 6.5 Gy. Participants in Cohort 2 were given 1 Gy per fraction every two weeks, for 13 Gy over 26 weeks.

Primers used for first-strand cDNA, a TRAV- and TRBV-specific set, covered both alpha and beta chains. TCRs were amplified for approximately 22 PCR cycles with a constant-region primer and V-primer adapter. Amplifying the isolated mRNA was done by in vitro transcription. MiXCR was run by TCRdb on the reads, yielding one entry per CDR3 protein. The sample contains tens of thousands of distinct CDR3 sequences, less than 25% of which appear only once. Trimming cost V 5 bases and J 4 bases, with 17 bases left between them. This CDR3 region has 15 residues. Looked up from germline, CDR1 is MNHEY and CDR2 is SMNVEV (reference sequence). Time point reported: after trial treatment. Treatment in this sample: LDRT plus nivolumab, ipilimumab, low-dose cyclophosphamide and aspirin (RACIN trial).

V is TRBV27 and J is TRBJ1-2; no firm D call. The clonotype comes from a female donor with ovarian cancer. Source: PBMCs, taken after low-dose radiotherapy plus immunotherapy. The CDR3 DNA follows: TGTGCCAGCAGTACCTTAGGCGACTTACCCTATGGCTACACCTTC. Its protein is CASSTLGDLPYGYTF.